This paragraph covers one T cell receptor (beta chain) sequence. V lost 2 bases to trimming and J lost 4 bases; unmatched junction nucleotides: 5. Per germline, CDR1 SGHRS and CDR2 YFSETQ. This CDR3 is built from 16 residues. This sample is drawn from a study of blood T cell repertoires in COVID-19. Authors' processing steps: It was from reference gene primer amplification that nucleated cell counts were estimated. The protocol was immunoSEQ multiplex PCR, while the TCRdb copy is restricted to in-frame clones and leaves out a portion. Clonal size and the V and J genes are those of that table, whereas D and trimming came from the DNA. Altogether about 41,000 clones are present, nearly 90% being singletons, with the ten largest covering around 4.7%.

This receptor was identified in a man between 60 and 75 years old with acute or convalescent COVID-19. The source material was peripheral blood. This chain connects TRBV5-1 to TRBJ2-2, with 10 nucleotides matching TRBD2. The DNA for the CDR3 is TGCGCCAGCAGCTTTGCAGGGACTAGCGCCACCGGGGAGCTGTTTTTT. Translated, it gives CASSFAGTSATGELFF.